This TCR beta chain was identified during a study of blood T cell repertoires in COVID-19. Produced via immunoSEQ multiplex PCR; TCRdb's table is partial and in-frame only. Among more than 300,000 clones, around 87% were seen once, and the ten largest hold 6% to 7%. Germline CDR1 and CDR2: MNHEY and SVGAGI. V lost 7 bases to trimming and J lost 0 bases, with 13 bases between them. The length of the CDR3 is 14 residues. The chain couples TRBV6-5 to TRBJ2-7; TRBD2 might be the D (6 bases). Sequencing input: peripheral blood. The receptor was isolated from a woman between 50 and 59 years old with COVID-19, enrolled during active disease. The CDR3 bases are TGTGCCAGCAAGTTACGGGGGAGCTCCTACGAGCAGTACTTC. Translating gives CASKLRGSSYEQYF.